Listed here are 16 T cell receptor beta chains from one sample, sequenced in a study of T cells in Graves' hyperthyroidism and ophthalmopathy. What was amplified from RNA transcripts were TCR beta CDR3 regions. With the HTBI primer set, the TCR CDR3 went through a first round of RT-PCR. One entry per CDR3 protein results from TCRdb running MiXCR on the multiplex PCR reads. There are hundreds of thousands of distinct CDR3 sequences in the sample; 14% occur only once, and under 30% lies in the top ten. The sequenced sample was blood. The origin of the receptors is a woman aged 30 to 39 with Graves' hyperthyroidism.

This clonotype showed up many times. The gene calls are TRBV12-3 or TRBV12-4 and TRBJ2-3; 11 nucleotides align to TRBD2. V gave up 5 bases and J gave up 5 bases; unmatched junction bases: 12. The CDR3 length is 17 residues. CDR3 nucleotide sequence: TGTGCCAGCAGTCCCTTAGCGGGAGGGCCCTCACAAGATACGCAGTATTTT. This gives the protein CASSPLAGGPSQDTQYF.

The sample holds many counts of this clonotype. The genes are TRBV28 and TRBJ2-1; 9 nucleotides line up with TRBD2. The CDR3 extends over 16 amino acids. Trimming cost V 5 bases and J 9 bases; bases outside gene matches: 14. Germline CDR1 and CDR2: MDHEN and SYDVKM. DNA of the CDR3: TGTGCCAGCAGTCCAAATGCGGGAGGGCCGAGAGGTGAGCAGTTCTTC. Its protein is CASSPNAGGPRGEQFF.

The chain joins TRBV11-2 to TRBJ1-2; possible D gene TRBD1, 5 bases. CDR1 SGHAT and CDR2 FQNNGV come from the germline V gene. With 4 bases removed from V and 7 bases from J, the gap between germline ends came to 22 bases. This CDR3 has 16 amino acids. The DNA of the CDR3 is TGTGCCAGCAGCTCGGGACGGGGAAGGTCCATATTTGGCTACACCTTC. This codes for CASSSGRGRSIFGYTF.

This clonotype has more than one count but fewer than ten. V is TRBV9 and J is TRBJ2-3; D perhaps matches TRBD2 (5 bases). The CDR3 contains 16 residues. The V and J ends lost 3 bases and 2 bases respectively, with 16 bases between them. Germline CDR1 SGDLS, CDR2 YYNGEE. This CDR3 reads CASSGSASTNTDTQYF. In nucleotides, the CDR3 is TGTGCCAGCAGCGGTAGCGCCAGCACTAACACAGATACGCAGTATTTT.

This clonotype was counted between two and nine times. The chain combines TRBV12-5 with TRBJ1-2; 8 nucleotides align to TRBD1. V lost 5 bases to trimming and J lost 4 bases; unmatched junction nucleotides: 15. Germline-derived CDR1 and CDR2 are LGHNT and FRNRAP. This CDR3 region has 17 residues. CDR3 amino acids: CASGPQGDPRRGYGYTF. In nucleotides, the CDR3 is TGTGCTAGTGGTCCACAGGGGGATCCCCGTAGGGGCTATGGCTACACCTTC.

This clonotype was seen repeatedly, ten times or more. This chain links TRBV11-2 with TRBJ2-1, with D uncertain. This CDR3 spans 15 amino acids. The V end lost 3 bases, the J end lost 3 bases, and 12 bases lay between the germline ends. Germline assignment: CDR1 SGHAT and CDR2 FQNNGV. The CDR3 DNA sequence: TGTGCCAGCAGCTTTTTACGCAGTATCTACAATGAGCAGTTCTTC. It translates to CASSFLRSIYNEQFF.

The J gene is TRBJ2-1, the V gene TRBV12-5, with 9 bases lining up with TRBD1. This CDR3 is built from 15 residues. Germline assignment: CDR1 LGHNT and CDR2 FRNRAP. The V gene end was trimmed by 6 bases and the J gene end by 4 bases; junction bases not matched to a gene: 7. The CDR3 DNA is TGTGCTAGTGGCCACGACAGGGGGGGATACAATGAGCAGTTCTTC. The encoded protein is CASGHDRGGYNEQFF.

The rearrangement uses TRBV4-3 and TRBJ2-1; the match to TRBD2 covers 15 bases. Unmatched junction bases numbered 7, after V lost 4 bases and J lost 9 bases. Germline V gene lookup returns CDR1 LGHNA and CDR2 YSLEER. CDR3 length: 16 amino acids. The CDR3 DNA reads as TGCGCCAGCAGCCCGCAGGGACTAGCGGGAGGTTCTGAGCAGTTCTTC. It codes for CASSPQGLAGGSEQFF.

The chain links TRBV6-2 or TRBV6-3 to TRBJ1-5, with a tentative D call TRBD1 (6 bases). V lost 7 bases to trimming and J lost 7 bases, with 20 bases between them. The CDR3 extends over 15 amino acids. Germline V CDR1 and CDR2: MNHEY, SVGEGT. Here the CDR3 reads CASTHGGGGGQPQHF. Written as DNA, the CDR3 is TGTGCCAGCACCCACGGTGGAGGGGGGGGACAGCCCCAGCATTTT.

This clonotype was observed many times. The CDR3 DNA reads as TGCAGCGTGTTGGACAATTACGAGCAGTACTTC. Translation gives CSVLDNYEQYF. This chain connects TRBV29-1 to TRBJ2-7, with D perhaps TRBD1 (5 bases). The V gene lost 6 bases and the J gene lost 4 bases, with 10 bases spanning the gap. Germline V gene data show CDR1 as SQVTM and CDR2 as ANQGSEA. The CDR3 is 11 residues long.

This clonotype was detected a few times. The chain joins TRBV5-1 to TRBJ1-1; perhaps TRBD1 as D (6 bases). Trimming took 4 bases from V and 4 from J, leaving 20 bases between them. Germline loops: CDR1 SGHRS, CDR2 YFSETQ. CDR3 size: 16 residues. The CDR3 coding sequence is TGCGCCAGCAGCCTAACCCGGGGAGGGGGGAGCACTGAAGCTTTCTTT. Translating gives CASSLTRGGGSTEAFF.

This clonotype was counted only a few times. This may come from a read error, since a much larger clone is one base off. The chain has TRBV2 and TRBJ1-3; D ambiguous. The ends were cut back, 10 bases at V and 4 bases at J, with 17 bases in the middle. Germline V gene sequence: CDR1 SNHLY, CDR2 FYNNEI. The CDR3 totals 14 residues. Here the CDR3 reads CANKAGESGNTIYF. CDR3 DNA sequence: TGTGCCAACAAGGCAGGAGAGTCGGGAAACACCATATATTTT.

At least ten counts were recorded for this clonotype. The chain combines TRBV7-2 with TRBJ2-2; a possible D gene is TRBD1 (5 bases). Germline CDR1 is SGHTA and CDR2 is FQGNSA. CDR3 length: 13 residues. V lost 3 bases to trimming and J lost 5 bases, with 7 bases between them. The CDR3 bases are TGTGCCAGCAGCTTCTACAGGACCGGGGAGCTGTTTTTT. This codes for CASSFYRTGELFF.

A note on this clonotype: A read error may explain this, as a much larger clone is one base away. This sequence joins TRBV11-2 and TRBJ2-3, with unresolved D. The J call may be faulty, since TRBJ1-5 better matches the DNA end. The germline CDR1 and CDR2 sequences are SGHAT and FQNNGV. The CDR3 covers 16 residues. Here the CDR3 DNA reads TGTGCCAGCAGCTTAGGTCTAGCGGACCTCACAGATACGCAGCATTTT. Protein product: CASSLGLADLTDTQHF.

Notes on this clonotype: This may be a read error: a much more frequent sequence differs by one nucleotide. The rearrangement uses TRBV10-3 and TRBJ2-5; D unclear. V gave up 6 bases and J gave up 7 bases, with 15 bases separating them. The CDR3 consists of 13 residues. From germline, CDR1 is ENHRY and CDR2 SYGVKD. This CDR3 is CAIREGQKGTQYF. CDR3 coding DNA: TGTGCCATCAGGGAAGGGCAGAAAGGGACCCAGTACTTC.

Here the CDR3 reads CASSSGTGAGANVLTF. The CDR3 bases are TGTGCCAGCAGCTCGGGGACAGGGGCGGGGGCCAACGTCCTGACTTTC. The chain joins TRBV5-5 to TRBJ2-6, with 10 nucleotides matching TRBD1. With 3 bases clipped from V and 4 bases from J, the junction kept 4 bases outside the gene matches. Germline V lookup: CDR1 SGHKS, CDR2 YYEKEE (reference sequence). The CDR3 covers 16 residues.